The clone carrying this T cell receptor beta chain came up many times. Its antigen is undetermined. TCRbeta library construction was performed incorporating unique molecular identifiers. TCRdb passed the PCR reads through MiXCR, listing each CDR3 protein once. Altogether about 290,000 distinct CDR3 sequences are present, around 10% being singletons, with the ten largest covering around 7.6%. These data belong to a study of T-cell reconstitution after alpha-beta-depleted transplantation in children. Study-wide findings and caveats: A year had passed since transplant, and T-cell counts and diversity by then came mostly from newly produced T cells. It was reported that alpha-beta T cells came from several hundred expanded graft clones (about two months after transplant). The study traced high day-60 TCRbeta diversity in some patients to surviving recipient T cells and thymic progenitors.

CDR1 is DFQATT and CDR2 is SNEGSKA in the germline V gene (reference sequence). V lost 3 bases, J lost 3 bases, and 9 bases stayed unmatched. CDR3 length: 15 residues. The TCR originated in a boy in the first two years of life with acute myeloid leukemia, due to receive a stem cell transplant. The material was PBMCs, obtained before TCRalphabeta/CD19-depleted stem cell transplant. This sequence joins TRBV20-1 and TRBJ1-1; TRBD1 aligns across 8 bases. The CDR3 nucleotides are TGCAGTGCTAGGCTCCTCGGACAGGGAGACACTGAAGCTTTCTTT. As protein: CSARLLGQGDTEAFF.